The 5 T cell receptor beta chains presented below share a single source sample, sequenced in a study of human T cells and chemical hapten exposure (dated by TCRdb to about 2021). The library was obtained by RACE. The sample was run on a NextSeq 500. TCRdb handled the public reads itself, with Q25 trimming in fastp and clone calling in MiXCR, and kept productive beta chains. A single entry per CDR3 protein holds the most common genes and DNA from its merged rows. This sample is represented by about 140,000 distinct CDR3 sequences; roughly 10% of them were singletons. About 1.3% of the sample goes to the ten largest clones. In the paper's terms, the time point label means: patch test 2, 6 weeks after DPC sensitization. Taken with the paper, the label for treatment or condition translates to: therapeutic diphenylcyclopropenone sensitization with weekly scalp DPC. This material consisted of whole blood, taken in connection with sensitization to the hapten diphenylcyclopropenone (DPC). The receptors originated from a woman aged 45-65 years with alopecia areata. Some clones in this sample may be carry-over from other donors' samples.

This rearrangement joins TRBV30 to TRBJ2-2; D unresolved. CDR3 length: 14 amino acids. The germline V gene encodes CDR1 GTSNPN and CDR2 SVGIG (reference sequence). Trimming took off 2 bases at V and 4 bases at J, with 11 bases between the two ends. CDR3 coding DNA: TGTGCCTGGAGTCTTAGCATTACCACCGGGGAGCTGTTTTTT. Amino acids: CAWSLSITTGELFF.

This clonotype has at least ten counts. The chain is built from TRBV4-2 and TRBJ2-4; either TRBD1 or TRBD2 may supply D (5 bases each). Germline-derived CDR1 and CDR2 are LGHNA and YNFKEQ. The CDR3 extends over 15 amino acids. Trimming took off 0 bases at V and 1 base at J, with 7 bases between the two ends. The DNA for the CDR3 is TGTGCCAGCAGCCAAGAGGGGGTCGCCAAAAACATTCAGTACTTC. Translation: CASSQEGVAKNIQYF.

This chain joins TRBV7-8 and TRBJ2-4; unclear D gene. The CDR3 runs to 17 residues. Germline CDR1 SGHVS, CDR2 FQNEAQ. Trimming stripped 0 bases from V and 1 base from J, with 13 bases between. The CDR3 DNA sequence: TGTGCCAGCAGCTTAGCGGCAGCCAGAACGGCCAAAAACATTCAGTACTTC. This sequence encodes CASSLAAARTAKNIQYF.

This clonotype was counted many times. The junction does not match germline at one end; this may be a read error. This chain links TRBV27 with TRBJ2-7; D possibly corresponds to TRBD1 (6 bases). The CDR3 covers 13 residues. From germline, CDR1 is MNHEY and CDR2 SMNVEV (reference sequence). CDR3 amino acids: CASSLSPIGTPSF. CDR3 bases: TGTGCCAGCAGTTTATCACCCATCGGGACACCCTCTTTC.

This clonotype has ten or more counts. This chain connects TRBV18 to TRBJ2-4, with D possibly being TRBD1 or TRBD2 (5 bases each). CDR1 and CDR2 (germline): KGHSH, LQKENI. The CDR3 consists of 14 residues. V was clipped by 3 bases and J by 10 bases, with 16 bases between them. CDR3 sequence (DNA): TGTGCCAGCTCACCTCCGGGACCTATCCGGATTCAGTACTTC. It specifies CASSPPGPIRIQYF.